Below, one T cell receptor (beta chain) is given with its context. The antigen is unknown. Unmatched junction bases numbered 6, after V lost 5 bases and J lost 5 bases. Germline CDR1 and CDR2: SQVTM and ANQGSEA. This CDR3 has 13 amino acids. These data are taken from a study of healthy donors' naive CD4 and CD8 T cells. Findings and limits, study-wide: Negatively charged CDR3s marked CD8+ lineage; positively charged CDR3s marked CD4+ lineage.

Starting from approximately 500 ng of total RNA, TCR libraries were made with linear amplification. Per the authors' pipeline: From a handful of healthy donors, approximately 79,000 rearranged TCR alpha transcripts were sequenced. TCRdb fed the reads into MiXCR, producing one record per CDR3 protein. V and J calls and clone size were set by TCRdb, not the authors. The sample records about 200,000 distinct CDR3 sequences, about 76% being singletons. The sample taken for sequencing was naive CD4+ and CD8+ T cells sorted from blood, pooled from several donors. The clonotype originates from a pool of human donors in good health; the sample pools cells from several healthy donors. The V gene is TRBV29-1, the J gene TRBJ2-7; 10 bases match TRBD2. The CDR3, as DNA: TGCAGCGTTAAAAGCGGGAGGGCCGACGAGCAGTACTTC. Its protein product is CSVKSGRADEQYF.